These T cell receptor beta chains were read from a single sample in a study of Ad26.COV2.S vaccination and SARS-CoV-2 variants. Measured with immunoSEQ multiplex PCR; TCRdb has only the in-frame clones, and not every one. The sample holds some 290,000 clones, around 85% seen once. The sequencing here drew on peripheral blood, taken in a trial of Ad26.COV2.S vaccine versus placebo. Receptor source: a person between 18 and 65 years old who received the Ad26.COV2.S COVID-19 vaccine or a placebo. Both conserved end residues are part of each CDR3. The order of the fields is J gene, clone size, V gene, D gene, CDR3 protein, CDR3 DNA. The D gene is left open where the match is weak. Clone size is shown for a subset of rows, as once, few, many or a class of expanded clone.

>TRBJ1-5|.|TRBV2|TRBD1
CASSSTGGDQPQHF
TGTGCCAGCAGTTCCACAGGGGGTGATCAGCCCCAGCATTTT
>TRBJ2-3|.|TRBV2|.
CASSEDQGGDTQYF
TGTGCCAGCAGTGAAGATCAGGGGGGTGATACGCAGTATTTT
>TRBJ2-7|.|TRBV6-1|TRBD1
CASSDWGTGGSYEQYF
TGTGCCAGCAGTGACTGGGGGACAGGGGGTTCCTACGAGCAGTACTTC
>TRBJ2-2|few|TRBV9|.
CASSVDLTGELFF
TGTGCCAGCAGCGTAGACTTGACCGGGGAGCTGTTTTTT
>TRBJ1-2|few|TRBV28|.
CASSPRMAPYGYTF
TGTGCCAGCAGCCCCCGGATGGCACCATATGGCTACACCTTC
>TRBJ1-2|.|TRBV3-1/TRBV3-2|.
CASSQVAGANYGYTF
TGTGCCAGCAGCCAAGTGGCAGGCGCGAACTATGGCTACACCTTC
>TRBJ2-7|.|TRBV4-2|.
CASSQVTGSYEQYF
TGTGCCAGCAGCCAAGTAACAGGGTCCTACGAGCAGTACTTC
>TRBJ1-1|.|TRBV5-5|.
CASSLSVSNTEAFF
TGTGCCAGCAGCTTATCGGTTTCGAACACTGAAGCTTTCTTT
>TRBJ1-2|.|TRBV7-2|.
CASSSTRDYGYTF
TGTGCCAGCAGCTCCACCCGGGACTATGGCTACACCTTC
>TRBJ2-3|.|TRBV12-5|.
CASGFSSLTQYF
TGTGCTAGTGGTTTCTCATCCCTTACGCAGTATTTT
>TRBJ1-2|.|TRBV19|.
CASKAPAIANYGYTF
TGTGCCAGTAAAGCACCGGCCATAGCTAACTATGGCTACACCTTC